The text below deals with one T cell receptor (beta chain). Its target is unknown. This specimen belongs to a study of CD4 T cells in relation to SARS-CoV-2 and coronaviruses. Whole-study context: After around 10 days of antigen culture, PBMC TCR beta CDR3s were sequenced. Controls used an HIV-1 Nef peptide pool or no peptide. Crossreactive spike epitopes shared across donors were mapped to their HLA restriction.

Profiled with immunoSEQ multiplex PCR; TCRdb holds only in-frame clones, not every one. Among fewer than 25,000 clones, 65% to 70% were seen once, and the ten largest hold 15% to 20%. Germline lookup yields CDR1 MGHRA and CDR2 YSYEKL. The CDR3 spans 16 residues. Trimming stripped 0 bases from V and 4 bases from J, with 13 bases between. Before the COVID-19 pandemic, during about 2010-2018, CD4+ T cells were taken from unexposed donors. The cells were cultured for about ten days before CD4+ T cells were isolated. As cell numbers allowed, unexposed-donor CD4+ T cells faced SARS-CoV-2 S/N and four cold-coronavirus spikes.

Specimen: CD4+ T cells from PBMCs, cultured in vitro. The chain links TRBV4-1 to TRBJ1-5, with D unresolved. This receptor was obtained from a human donor in good health. The CDR3: CASSQEAGLGNQPQHF. CDR3 coding DNA: TGCGCCAGCAGCCAAGAAGCCGGACTGGGTAATCAGCCCCAGCATTTT.